This T cell receptor (beta chain) came from a study of blood T cell repertoires in COVID-19. The overall study: Sites across the United States, Italy and Spain contributed samples from acute and convalescent COVID-19. PBMCs, B-cell-depleted T cells, or T cells provided the cDNA or gDNA that made up the material.

The protocol was immunoSEQ multiplex PCR, while the TCRdb copy is restricted to in-frame clones and leaves out a portion. The top ten hold roughly 7% of the sample, which has about 220,000 clones, around 80% seen once. The CDR3 is made up of 17 amino acids. V was clipped by 3 bases and J by 3 bases; unmatched bases: 9. CDR1 is LNHNV, CDR2 YYDKDF, per germline (reference sequence). The sequencing sample was made of peripheral blood. The gene calls are TRBV15 and TRBJ2-1, with TRBD2 matching 9 bases. The clonotype was recovered from a woman in her 70s with acute or convalescent COVID-19. This chain's CDR3 is CATSRGAASGVYNEQFF. The CDR3 nucleotides are TGTGCCACCAGCAGGGGGGCGGCTAGCGGGGTCTACAATGAGCAGTTCTTC.